The 32 T cell receptor beta chains below were found in one sample sequenced in a study of shared clonotypes between healthy human individuals. Naive CD8 cells, CD45RO-negative and positively selected for CCR7, excluded terminally differentiated effector memory CD45RA+ cells. Libraries were prepared by immunoSEQ multiplex PCR; TCRdb keeps only in-frame clonotypes and omits some of them. The repertoire holds roughly 890,000 clones, with nearly 95% as singletons. Sequencing input: naive CD8+ T cells sorted from blood. All receptors derive from a man aged 25 to 40 in good health.

The chain couples TRBV5-5 to TRBJ2-7; 11 bases are a match to TRBD1. Germline V lookup: CDR1 SGHKS, CDR2 YYEKEE (reference sequence). V gave up 4 bases and J gave up 4 bases; unmatched junction bases: 10. This CDR3 has 16 amino acids. The CDR3: CASSLPGTGGKYEQYF. As DNA, the CDR3 is TGTGCCAGCAGCCTACCAGGGACAGGGGGAAAATACGAGCAGTACTTC.

This chain links TRBV11-2 with TRBJ2-7, with 8 bases identical to TRBD2. Losses at the gene ends were 7 bases for V and 6 bases for J; bases not matched to a gene: 11. CDR1 is SGHAT, CDR2 FQNNGV, per germline. The CDR3 runs 14 residues. CDR3 nucleotide sequence: TGTGCCAGCACCACGTTCGCGGGGGGTGCCGAGCAGTACTTC. Translated: CASTTFAGGAEQYF.

The rearrangement uses TRBV6-1 and TRBJ2-5, with 11 bases matching TRBD2. The CDR3 is made up of 17 amino acids. Germline CDR1 is MNHNS and CDR2 is SASEGT. J gave up 2 bases and V 2 bases, and 7 bases lay outside the gene matches. CDR3 DNA sequence: TGTGCCAGCAGTGAACTGTCTAGCGGGAGGCGACAAGAGACCCAGTACTTC. It codes for CASSELSSGRRQETQYF.

The V call is TRBV27, the J call TRBJ2-7, with a possible D match to TRBD2 (5 bases). The CDR3 spans 14 residues. Germline CDR1 and CDR2: MNHEY and SMNVEV (reference sequence). Trimming shortened V by 4 bases and J by 5 bases, and 15 bases separated the two germline ends. CDR3 loop: CASSSRGPPHEQYF. The CDR3 bases are TGTGCCAGCAGTTCCCGGGGTCCGCCTCACGAGCAGTACTTC.

V gene TRBV9 combines with J gene TRBJ2-1, with 14 bases fitting TRBD2. CDR1 and CDR2 from the germline V gene are SGDLS and YYNGEE. CDR3 length equals 14 residues. With V trimmed by 4 bases and J by 9 bases, 3 bases remained unmatched. CDR3 loop: CASSLGLAGGEQFF. The CDR3 DNA is TGTGCCAGCAGCTTAGGACTAGCGGGAGGTGAGCAGTTCTTC.

The gene calls are TRBV27 and TRBJ2-1; 7 bases line up with TRBD1. The CDR3 consists of 13 residues. Looked up from germline, CDR1 is MNHEY and CDR2 is SMNVEV (reference sequence). V lost 8 bases to trimming and J lost 4 bases; unmatched junction nucleotides: 5. CDR3 sequence reads: CASGQELYNEQFF. The CDR3 bases are TGTGCCAGCGGACAGGAACTTTACAATGAGCAGTTCTTC.

For the CDR3, the DNA is TGTGCCAGCAGCCACGGGACAGGCCCCTCCCGGGAGCTGTTTTTT. This translates into CASSHGTGPSRELFF. V usage is TRBV7-9 and J usage is TRBJ2-2, with TRBD1 matching over 8 bases. V was pared by 5 bases and J by 9 bases, with 11 bases of the junction left unmatched. CDR3 size: 15 residues. Germline V gene lookup returns CDR1 SEHNR and CDR2 FQNEAQ (reference sequence).

J is TRBJ2-1 and V is TRBV29-1, with 7 bases identical to TRBD1. Germline CDR1 is SQVTM and CDR2 is ANQGSEA. Germline trimming cut 1 base from V and 1 base from J; bases unmatched to any gene: 7. The CDR3 extends over 16 amino acids. The chain's CDR3 is CSVEGFDRASYNEQFF. CDR3 DNA sequence: TGCAGCGTTGAAGGGTTCGACAGGGCTTCCTACAATGAGCAGTTCTTC.

The chain links TRBV10-2 to TRBJ1-4; D is undetermined. CDR3 length equals 13 residues. The germline gives CDR1 WSHSY, CDR2 SAAADI. The V and J ends lost 4 bases and 4 bases respectively, with 7 bases between them. The DNA for the CDR3 is TGCGCCAGCAGTGCCTCTTATAATGAAAAACTGTTTTTT. Its translation is CASSASYNEKLFF.

The CDR3 DNA reads as TGCGCCAGCAGCCCAGACATCTCGGCTAGCGGGAACTACGAGCAGTACTTC. This sequence encodes CASSPDISASGNYEQYF. This sequence joins TRBV4-1 and TRBJ2-7, with 9 bases aligning to TRBD2. This CDR3 comprises 17 residues. Germline assignment: CDR1 MGHRA and CDR2 YSYEKL. V was pared by 4 bases and J by 3 bases, with 13 bases of the junction left unmatched.

In this sample, this clone turned up once. The chain recombines TRBV19 with TRBJ2-3, with D tentatively TRBD1 (6 bases). This CDR3 comprises 15 residues. Trimming stripped 6 bases from V and 2 bases from J, with 15 bases between. The germline V gene encodes CDR1 LNHDA and CDR2 SQIVND (reference sequence). CDR3 sequence: CASSMEQGHTDTQYF. In DNA form, the CDR3 reads TGTGCCAGTAGCATGGAGCAGGGACACACAGATACGCAGTATTTT.

The rearrangement links TRBV7-8 to TRBJ2-7, with 8 bases identical to TRBD2. Looked up from germline, CDR1 is SGHVS and CDR2 is FQNEAQ. The length of the CDR3 is 15 residues. Trimming took 2 bases from V and 2 from J; bases not matched to a gene: 5. The CDR3 sequence is CASSLLSGGPYEQYF. CDR3 DNA: TGTGCCAGCAGCTTACTGTCGGGAGGGCCCTACGAGCAGTACTTC. The full variable domain, with the rest looked up from reference TRBV7-8 and TRBJ2-7, is GAGVSQSPRYKVAKRGQDVALRCDPISGHVSLFWYQQALGQGPEFLTYFQNEAQLDKSGLPSDRFFAERPEGSVSTLKIQRTQQEDSAVYLCASSLLSGGPYEQYFGPGTRLTVT.

The rearrangement links TRBV7-2 to TRBJ2-7, with 7 bases fitting TRBD2. CDR3 length: 16 amino acids. The J segment lost 0 bases and the V segment lost 1 base, leaving 6 bases of the junction unmatched. Germline V gene lookup returns CDR1 SGHTA and CDR2 FQGNSA. As DNA, the CDR3 is TGTGCCAGCAGCTTAGTGGGCGGGGGTAGCTCCTACGAGCAGTACTTC. This translates into CASSLVGGGSSYEQYF.

The chain combines TRBV30 with TRBJ1-1; D call uncertain. Trimming cost V 2 bases and J 7 bases, with 11 bases left between them. Germline CDR1 reads GTSNPN; CDR2 reads SVGIG (reference sequence). The CDR3 consists of 12 residues. CDR3 sequence: CAWSYRLVEAFF. For the CDR3, the DNA is TGTGCCTGGAGTTACAGATTAGTTGAAGCTTTCTTT.

This clone was observed a handful of times. The chain combines TRBV5-5 with TRBJ2-1; TRBD2 is a possible D gene (7 bases). Trimming took 4 bases from V and 4 from J, leaving 18 bases between them. Per germline, CDR1 SGHKS and CDR2 YYEKEE (reference sequence). The CDR3 covers 16 residues. CDR3 sequence reads: CASSPSRGDKYNEQFF. The CDR3 nucleotides are TGTGCCAGCAGCCCCAGTCGGGGGGACAAATACAATGAGCAGTTCTTC.

In regard to this clone: This sample includes further DNA sequences coding for the same CDR3. The chain employs TRBV6-5 and TRBJ1-1; no clear D gene. The ends were cut back, 2 bases at V and 1 base at J, with 5 bases in the middle. This CDR3 spans 13 amino acids. Per germline, CDR1 MNHEY and CDR2 SVGAGI. The CDR3 region has the DNA TGTGCCAGCAGTTACGGCCCGAACACTGAAGCTTTCTTT. Its protein is CASSYGPNTEAFF.

The chain has TRBV7-9 and TRBJ2-7; 9 bases are a match to TRBD1. The J segment lost 3 bases and the V segment lost 4 bases, leaving 13 bases of the junction unmatched. The CDR3 length is 17 residues. The V gene's germline CDR1 is SEHNR and CDR2 FQNEAQ (reference sequence). The CDR3 coding sequence is TGTGCCAGCAGCTCCGGGACAGGGACGGTTACCCGCTACGAGCAGTACTTC. Its protein is CASSSGTGTVTRYEQYF.

This clone has a single count. V gene TRBV27 combines with J gene TRBJ2-7; D unclear. The CDR3 sequence is 15 residues long. CDR1 and CDR2 from the germline V gene are MNHEY and SMNVEV (reference sequence). Trimming stripped 5 bases from V and 7 bases from J, with 21 bases between. The CDR3 here is CASSPQPAAAIEQYF. Here the CDR3 DNA reads TGTGCCAGCAGTCCCCAACCGGCGGCGGCCATAGAGCAGTACTTC.

The gene calls are TRBV7-2 and TRBJ2-7; D may be TRBD1 (5 bases). This CDR3 region has 14 residues. V lost 1 base to trimming and J lost 0 bases, with 7 bases between them. Germline V gene lookup returns CDR1 SGHTA and CDR2 FQGNSA. CDR3 coding DNA: TGTGCCAGCAGCTTAGAGGGGTCCTCCTACGAGCAGTACTTC. Protein product: CASSLEGSSYEQYF.

The chain employs TRBV11-2 and TRBJ2-7, with TRBD2 matching 8 bases. The V and J ends lost 5 bases and 3 bases, in that order; junction bases with no gene match: 15. This CDR3 has 17 amino acids. Germline V CDR1 and CDR2: SGHAT, FQNNGV. Here the CDR3 DNA reads TGTGCCAGCAGCCCGATCTTTCCGGGACTAGTCGTCTACGAGCAGTACTTC. It encodes CASSPIFPGLVVYEQYF.

The DNA for the CDR3 is TGTGCCAGCAGCTTTGACGGACTAGCGGCAATATCTAGCACAGATACGCAGTATTTT. It specifies CASSFDGLAAISSTDTQYF. V and J are TRBV11-2 and TRBJ2-3, with 10 bases identical to TRBD2. The CDR3 is 19 amino acids. With 3 bases clipped from V and 0 bases from J, the junction kept 12 bases outside the gene matches. Germline CDR1 SGHAT, CDR2 FQNNGV. Full variable domain (remainder filled in from reference TRBV11-2 and TRBJ2-3): EAGVAQSPRYKIIEKRQSVAFWCNPISGHATLYWYQQILGQGPKLLIQFQNNGVVDDSQLPKDRFSAERLKGVDSTLKIQPAKLEDSAVYLCASSFDGLAAISSTDTQYFGPGTRLTVL.

The chain couples TRBV7-2 to TRBJ1-5; 9 nucleotides line up with TRBD1. The CDR3 has 16 residues. Germline values: CDR1 SGHTA, CDR2 FQGNSA. The trim removed 5 bases at V and 7 bases at J, leaving 12 bases unmatched. This CDR3 reads CASSEAGDRDWQPQHF. CDR3 bases: TGTGCCAGCAGCGAAGCTGGGGACAGGGATTGGCAGCCCCAGCATTTT.

The chain employs TRBV2 and TRBJ2-6, with 7 bases lining up with TRBD1. V dropped 5 bases and J dropped 0; count of bases not matched to a gene: 13. Germline loops: CDR1 SNHLY, CDR2 FYNNEI. CDR3 size: 19 residues. CDR3 sequence: CASSQPSNRDSSGANVLTF. DNA of the CDR3: TGTGCCAGCAGTCAACCAAGTAACAGGGACAGCTCTGGGGCCAACGTCCTGACTTTC.

CDR3 in amino acids: CASSQVDGSNEKLFF. The CDR3 nucleotides read TGCGCCAGCAGCCAAGTGGATGGATCTAATGAAAAACTGTTTTTT. V and J are TRBV4-3 and TRBJ1-4, with D unresolved. V was shortened by 1 base and J by 3 bases, with 9 bases between the two germline ends. This CDR3 is 15 amino acids long. Germline V gene sequence: CDR1 LGHNA, CDR2 YSLEER.

The V and J genes are TRBV27 and TRBJ2-3; maybe TRBD1 (5 bases). CDR1 is MNHEY and CDR2 is SMNVEV in the germline V gene (reference sequence). This CDR3 is 13 amino acids long. The V end lost 8 bases, the J end lost 2 bases, and 11 bases lay between the germline ends. In DNA, the CDR3 is TGTGCCAGCGGCAGGGCTTTCACAGATACGCAGTATTTT. It encodes CASGRAFTDTQYF.

The chain links TRBV5-5 to TRBJ2-4, with TRBD2 identical over 10 bases. Looked up from germline, CDR1 is SGHKS and CDR2 is YYEKEE (reference sequence). Trimming took 0 bases from V and 7 from J; bases not matched to a gene: 10. This CDR3 is built from 17 residues. CDR3 nucleotide sequence: TGTGCCAGCAGCTTGGAAGGTCTAGCGGGAGTGTGGAACATTCAGTACTTC. It translates to CASSLEGLAGVWNIQYF.

The chain joins TRBV27 to TRBJ2-2; 10 positions agree with TRBD2. J gave up 7 bases and V 3 bases, and 8 bases lay outside the gene matches. This CDR3 is 16 amino acids long. CDR1 and CDR2 (germline): MNHEY, SMNVEV (reference sequence). The CDR3: CASSFVLAGEGGELFF. For the CDR3, the DNA is TGTGCCAGCAGTTTTGTCCTAGCGGGAGAGGGCGGGGAGCTGTTTTTT.

In regard to this clone: The germline gene is not matched at one end of the junction; a read error may be the cause. The J gene is TRBJ1-1, the V gene TRBV19; unclear D gene. The V gene's germline CDR1 is LNHDA and CDR2 SQIVND (reference sequence). This CDR3 contains 11 residues. The CDR3 protein is CASSTMGKCDF. The CDR3, as DNA: TGTGCCAGTAGTACGATGGGGAAGTGCGACTTT.

A single count supports this clone. V gene TRBV28 combines with J gene TRBJ2-3; D possibly uses TRBD1 or TRBD2 (7 bases each). The germline V gene has CDR1 MDHEN and CDR2 SYDVKM. The V gene lost 5 bases and the J gene lost 0 bases, with 15 bases spanning the gap. The CDR3 has 16 amino acids. In DNA form, the CDR3 reads TGTGCCAGCAGTGACCGTCAGGGGGGGAGCACAGATACGCAGTATTTT. Its protein product is CASSDRQGGSTDTQYF.

This chain joins TRBV7-7 and TRBJ2-3, with TRBD2 identical over 12 bases. From germline, CDR1 is SSHAT and CDR2 FNYEAQ (reference sequence). The CDR3 length is 17 residues. The ends lost 5 bases at V and 5 bases at J; junction bases unmatched: 11. The CDR3 loop is CASSKSLAGGPLDTQYF. CDR3 sequence (DNA): TGTGCCAGCAGCAAATCCCTAGCGGGAGGGCCTCTAGATACGCAGTATTTT. The variable domain in full, with the rest retrieved from reference TRBV7-7 and TRBJ2-3, is GAGVSQSPRYKVTKRGQDVTLRCDPISSHATLYWYQQALGQGPEFLTYFNYEAQPDKSGLPSDRFSAERPEGSISTLTIQRTEQRDSAMYRCASSKSLAGGPLDTQYFGPGTRLTVL.

The genes are TRBV28 and TRBJ2-5; no reliable D call. Per germline, CDR1 MDHEN and CDR2 SYDVKM. The germline V and J ends were trimmed by 7 bases and 5 bases, with 14 bases remaining between them. CDR3 length: 13 amino acids. CDR3 coding DNA: TGTGCCAGCACCCCGGTGGAGAGGGAGACCCAGTACTTC. Its protein product is CASTPVERETQYF.

This chain uses TRBV5-1 with TRBJ2-2; 9 nucleotides match TRBD2. V lost 1 base to trimming and J lost 5 bases; unmatched junction nucleotides: 12. The length of the CDR3 is 18 residues. Germline V gives CDR1 SGHRS, CDR2 YFSETQ. The CDR3 region has the DNA TGCGCCAGCAGCTTGTACTGGGTAGCGGGAGAAAGTACCGGGGAGCTGTTTTTT. Translated, it gives CASSLYWVAGESTGELFF.